The clone carrying this T cell receptor beta chain came up a few times. Its antigen is undetermined. This specimen belongs to a study of response to subunit inactivated influenza vaccine. In germline, CDR1 is SGHRS, CDR2 YFSETQ. The CDR3 contains 15 residues. The ends lost 1 base at V and 4 bases at J; junction bases unmatched: 4. General study results and limits: Researchers suggested that each seasonal influenza vaccination recruits few new T cells.

One entry per CDR3 protein results from TCRdb running MiXCR on the RT-PCR reads. This table holds more than 400,000 distinct CDR3 sequences, 9.5% to 12% found once. Source: PBMCs from blood, taken 45 days after vaccination. The chain employs TRBV5-1 and TRBJ2-2; 7 bases match TRBD1. This sequence originates from a man aged 45 to 65 who received an inactivated influenza vaccine. CDR3 DNA: TGCGCCAGCAGCTTGACAGGGGATGGCACCGGGGAGCTGTTTTTT. Translation gives CASSLTGDGTGELFF.